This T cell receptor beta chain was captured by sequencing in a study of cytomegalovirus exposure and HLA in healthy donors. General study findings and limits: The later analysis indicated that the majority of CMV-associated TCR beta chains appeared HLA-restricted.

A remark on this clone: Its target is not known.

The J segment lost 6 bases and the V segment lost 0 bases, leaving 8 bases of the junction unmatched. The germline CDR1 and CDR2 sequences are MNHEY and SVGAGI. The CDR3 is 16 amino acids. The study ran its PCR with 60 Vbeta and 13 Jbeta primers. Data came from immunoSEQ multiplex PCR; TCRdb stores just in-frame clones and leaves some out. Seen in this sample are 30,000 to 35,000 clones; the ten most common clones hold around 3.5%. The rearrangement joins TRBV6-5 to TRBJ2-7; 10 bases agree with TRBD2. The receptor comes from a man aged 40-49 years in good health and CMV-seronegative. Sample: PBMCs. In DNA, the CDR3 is TGTGCCAGCAGTTACTCCGGGACTAGCGTCTCGACCGAGCAGTACTTC. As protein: CASSYSGTSVSTEQYF.